Below are 14 T cell receptor beta chains sequenced from a single sample in a study of CD4+ T cells in melanoma. Only in-frame clones appear in the TCRdb table, and some are missing; sequencing was by immunoSEQ multiplex PCR. The repertoire holds more than 90,000 clones, 92% seen once, with 3.3% in the top ten. Source material: peripheral blood. These receptors were obtained from a human donor with melanoma.

This clone came up many times. This rearrangement joins TRBV30 to TRBJ1-6; 10 nucleotides align to TRBD1. CDR3 length equals 14 residues. Per the germline V gene, CDR1 is GTSNPN and CDR2 is SVGIG (reference sequence). V trimming: 5 bases; J trimming: 6 bases; junction bases outside the gene matches: 4. This CDR3 reads CAWRQGASNSPLHF. The DNA for the CDR3 is TGTGCCTGGCGACAGGGGGCGAGTAATTCACCCCTCCACTTT.

The genes are TRBV11-2 and TRBJ2-3; 12 bases are shared with TRBD2. Per the germline V gene, CDR1 is SGHAT and CDR2 is FQNNGV. The V and J ends lost 6 bases and 5 bases, in that order; junction bases with no gene match: 6. This CDR3 is 15 amino acids long. CDR3 sequence reads: CASSSTSGRLDTQYF. CDR3 DNA: TGTGCCAGCAGTTCGACTAGCGGGAGATTAGATACGCAGTATTTT.

This rearrangement joins TRBV7-2 to TRBJ2-5; 14 bases agree with TRBD2. From germline, CDR1 is SGHTA and CDR2 FQGNSA. The CDR3 has 15 amino acids. V lost 6 bases, J lost 4 bases, and 4 bases stayed unmatched. The CDR3 here is CASRFGLAGGETQYF. In DNA form, the CDR3 reads TGTGCCAGCAGATTCGGACTAGCGGGAGGAGAGACCCAGTACTTC.

V usage is TRBV19 and J usage is TRBJ2-1; D may match TRBD1 or TRBD2 (6 bases each). The CDR3 extends over 12 amino acids. V gave up 2 bases and J gave up 12 bases, with 11 bases separating them. CDR1 LNHDA and CDR2 SQIVND come from the germline V gene (reference sequence). CDR3 region: CASSITSRGQFF. The CDR3 DNA sequence: TGTGCCAGTAGTATAACTAGCAGGGGGCAGTTCTTC.

The table lists this clone with a count of one. The CDR3: CSAGSQETQYF. CDR3 coding DNA: TGCAGTGCTGGGTCACAAGAGACCCAGTACTTC. The J gene is TRBJ2-5, the V gene TRBV20-1; D is unresolved. Trimming cost V 5 bases and J 2 bases, with 6 bases left between them. Germline V gene lookup returns CDR1 DFQATT and CDR2 SNEGSKA (reference sequence). CDR3 length equals 11 residues.

This chain uses TRBV27 with TRBJ2-2, with D perhaps TRBD1 or TRBD2 (5 bases each). From germline, CDR1 is MNHEY and CDR2 SMNVEV (reference sequence). CDR3 length equals 15 residues. V was shortened by 5 bases and J by 4 bases, with 14 bases between the two germline ends. The CDR3 sequence: CASSSYNGGTGELFF. In DNA form, the CDR3 reads TGTGCCAGCAGTAGCTATAATGGGGGCACCGGGGAGCTGTTTTTT.

The J gene is TRBJ1-6, the V gene TRBV7-7; D not certain. The length of the CDR3 is 15 residues. The germline V gene has CDR1 SSHAT and CDR2 FNYEAQ (reference sequence). Trimming left V 3 bases short and J 2 bases short, with 8 bases between. The CDR3 region is CASSLEGTYNSPLHF. The CDR3 coding sequence is TGTGCCAGCAGCTTGGAGGGCACCTATAATTCACCCCTCCACTTT. Together with reference TRBV7-7 and TRBJ1-6, the CDR3 gives the full variable domain: GAGVSQSPRYKVTKRGQDVTLRCDPISSHATLYWYQQALGQGPEFLTYFNYEAQPDKSGLPSDRFSAERPEGSISTLTIQRTEQRDSAMYRCASSLEGTYNSPLHFGNGTRLTVT.

This chain links TRBV10-3 with TRBJ1-2; D remains unclear. V lost 2 bases to trimming and J lost 7 bases, with 17 bases between them. The CDR3 contains 15 residues. Germline assignment: CDR1 ENHRY and CDR2 SYGVKD. The CDR3 sequence: CAISEDHVREGGYTF. For the CDR3, the DNA is TGTGCCATCAGTGAGGATCACGTGCGGGAGGGTGGCTACACCTTC.

The table lists this clone with a few counts. The chain is built from TRBV7-2 and TRBJ2-3, with 7 bases that match TRBD2. Germline CDR1 and CDR2: SGHTA and FQGNSA. Trimming at V came to 1 base and at J to 7 bases, leaving 8 bases not matched to a gene. The CDR3 covers 15 residues. CDR3 in DNA: TGTGCCAGCAGCTTAGAGGGAGGGCAAAGGAATACGCAGTATTTT. It codes for CASSLEGGQRNTQYF.

The J gene is TRBJ2-7, the V gene TRBV2, with D perhaps matching TRBD2 (6 bases). Looked up from germline, CDR1 is SNHLY and CDR2 is FYNNEI. The CDR3 contains 14 residues. Trimming took 4 bases from V and 2 from J, leaving 12 bases between them. The CDR3 region is CASSVRDLTYEQYF. CDR3 in DNA: TGTGCCAGCAGTGTCCGGGACTTGACCTACGAGCAGTACTTC.

The chain uses TRBV5-4 and TRBJ2-5; D tentatively reads TRBD1 or TRBD2 (5 bases each). Germline CDR1 reads SGHNT; CDR2 reads YYREEE (reference sequence). Trimming took off 2 bases at V and 1 base at J, with 9 bases between the two ends. The CDR3 sequence is 14 residues long. In DNA, the CDR3 is TGTGCCAGCAGCTTTGCCGGGGCCCAAGAGACCCAGTACTTC. The encoded protein is CASSFAGAQETQYF.

V gene TRBV19 combines with J gene TRBJ1-4, with a possible D match to TRBD1 (5 bases). Per germline, CDR1 LNHDA and CDR2 SQIVND (reference sequence). This CDR3 spans 13 amino acids. With 6 bases removed from V and 8 bases from J, the gap between germline ends came to 13 bases. CDR3 residues: CASRSAGVEKLFF. The DNA of the CDR3 is TGTGCCAGTAGGTCGGCGGGGGTGGAAAAACTGTTTTTT.

This clone is a singleton in its sample. The rearrangement uses TRBV28 and TRBJ2-3; unclear D gene. V was clipped by 3 bases and J by 4 bases, with 8 bases between them. The CDR3 loop spans 13 amino acids. In germline, CDR1 is MDHEN, CDR2 SYDVKM. The CDR3 reads CASSFPYPDTQYF. The CDR3 DNA reads TGTGCCAGCAGTTTCCCATACCCAGATACGCAGTATTTT. Full variable domain (remainder filled in from reference TRBV28 and TRBJ2-3): DVKVTQSSRYLVKRTGEKVFLECVQDMDHENMFWYRQDPGLGLRLIYFSYDVKMKEKGDIPEGYSVSREKKERFSLILESASTNQTSMYLCASSFPYPDTQYFGPGTRLTVL.

The CDR3 region has the DNA TGTGCCAGCAGGAGGGGGGACTCCTACGAGCAGTACTTC. Amino acid sequence: CASRRGDSYEQYF. J is TRBJ2-7 and V is TRBV27, with D possibly being TRBD1 or TRBD2 (6 bases each). The germline V gene has CDR1 MNHEY and CDR2 SMNVEV (reference sequence). The length of the CDR3 is 13 residues. V lost 6 bases and J lost 0, with 9 bases in between.